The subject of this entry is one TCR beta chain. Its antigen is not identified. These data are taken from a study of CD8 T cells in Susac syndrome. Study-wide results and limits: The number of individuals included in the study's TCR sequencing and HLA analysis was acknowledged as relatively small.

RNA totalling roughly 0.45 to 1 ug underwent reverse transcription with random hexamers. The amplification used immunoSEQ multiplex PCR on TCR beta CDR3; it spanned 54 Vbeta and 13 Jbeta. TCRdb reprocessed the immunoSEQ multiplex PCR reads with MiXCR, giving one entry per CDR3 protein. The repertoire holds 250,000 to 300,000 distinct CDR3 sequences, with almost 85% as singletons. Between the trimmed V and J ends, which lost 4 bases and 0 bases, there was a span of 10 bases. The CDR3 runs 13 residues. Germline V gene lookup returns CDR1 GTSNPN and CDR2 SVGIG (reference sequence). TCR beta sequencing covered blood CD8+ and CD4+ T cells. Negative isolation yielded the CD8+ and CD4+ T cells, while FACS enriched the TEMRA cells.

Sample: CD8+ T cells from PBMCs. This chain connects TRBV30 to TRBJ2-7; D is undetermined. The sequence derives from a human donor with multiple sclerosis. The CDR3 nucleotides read TGTGCCTGGAACCCCGACAACTCCTACGAGCAGTACTTC. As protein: CAWNPDNSYEQYF. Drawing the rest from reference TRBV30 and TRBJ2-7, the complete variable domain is SQTIHQWPATLVQPVGSPLSLECTVEGTSNPNLYWYRQAAGRGLQLLFYSVGIGQISSEVPQNLSASRPQDRQFILSSKKLLLSDSGFYLCAWNPDNSYEQYFGPGTRLTVT.